This T cell receptor (beta chain) was captured in a study of blood T cell repertoires in COVID-19. The wider study: Collection of acute and convalescent COVID-19 samples took place in the United States, Italy and Spain. PBMCs, B-cell-depleted T cells, or T cells provided the cDNA or gDNA that made up the material.

In the source study's methods: Estimation of nucleated cell counts relied on the amplification of reference gene primers. This table comes from immunoSEQ multiplex PCR, and its TCRdb copy is limited to in-frame clones, with some not included. That table is the source of V, J and clone size, and D and trimming were worked out from the DNA. The table shows around 200,000 clones, with about 85% occurring only once. V lost 0 bases, J lost 2 bases, and 5 bases stayed unmatched. Germline lookup yields CDR1 MNHEY and CDR2 SVGEGT. This CDR3 is built from 16 residues. Participant age was roughly 18 to 100 years, and participants resided in approximately 25 US areas.

Source material: PBMCs or T cells enriched from blood (not recorded which). The V gene is TRBV6-2 or TRBV6-3, the J gene TRBJ2-7; 9 nucleotides align to TRBD2. The source of this sequence is a man in his forties or fifties who had recovered from COVID-19. CDR3 region: CASSYSSKREAYEQYF. The CDR3 bases are TGTGCCAGCAGTTACTCGTCGAAGCGGGAGGCCTACGAGCAGTACTTC.